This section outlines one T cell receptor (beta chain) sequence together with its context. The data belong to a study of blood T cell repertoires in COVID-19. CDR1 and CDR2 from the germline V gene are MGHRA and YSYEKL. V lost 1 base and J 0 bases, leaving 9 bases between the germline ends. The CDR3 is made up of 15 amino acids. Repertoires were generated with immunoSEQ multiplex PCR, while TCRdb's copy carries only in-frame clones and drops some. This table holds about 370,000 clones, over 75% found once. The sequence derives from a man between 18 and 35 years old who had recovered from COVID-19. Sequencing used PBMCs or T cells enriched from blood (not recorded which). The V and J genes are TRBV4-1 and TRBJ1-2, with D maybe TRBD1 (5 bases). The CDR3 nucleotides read TGCGCCAGCAGCCAAGTACGGGGGTCTAACTATGGCTACACCTTC. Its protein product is CASSQVRGSNYGYTF.